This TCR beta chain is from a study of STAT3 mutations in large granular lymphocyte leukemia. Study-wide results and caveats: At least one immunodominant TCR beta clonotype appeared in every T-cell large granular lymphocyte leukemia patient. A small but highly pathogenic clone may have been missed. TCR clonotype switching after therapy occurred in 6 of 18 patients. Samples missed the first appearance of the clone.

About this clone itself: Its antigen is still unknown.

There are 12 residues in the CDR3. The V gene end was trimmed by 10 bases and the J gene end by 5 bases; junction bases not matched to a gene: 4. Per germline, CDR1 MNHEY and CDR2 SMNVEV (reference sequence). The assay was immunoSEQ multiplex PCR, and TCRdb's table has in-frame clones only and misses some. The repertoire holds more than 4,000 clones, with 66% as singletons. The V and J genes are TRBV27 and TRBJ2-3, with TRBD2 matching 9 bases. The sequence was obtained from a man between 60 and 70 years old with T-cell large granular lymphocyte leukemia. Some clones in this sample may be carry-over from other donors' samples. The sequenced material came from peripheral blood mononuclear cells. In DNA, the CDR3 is TGTGCCACGGCGGGAGGGGTAGATACGCAGTATTTT. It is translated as CATAGGVDTQYF.